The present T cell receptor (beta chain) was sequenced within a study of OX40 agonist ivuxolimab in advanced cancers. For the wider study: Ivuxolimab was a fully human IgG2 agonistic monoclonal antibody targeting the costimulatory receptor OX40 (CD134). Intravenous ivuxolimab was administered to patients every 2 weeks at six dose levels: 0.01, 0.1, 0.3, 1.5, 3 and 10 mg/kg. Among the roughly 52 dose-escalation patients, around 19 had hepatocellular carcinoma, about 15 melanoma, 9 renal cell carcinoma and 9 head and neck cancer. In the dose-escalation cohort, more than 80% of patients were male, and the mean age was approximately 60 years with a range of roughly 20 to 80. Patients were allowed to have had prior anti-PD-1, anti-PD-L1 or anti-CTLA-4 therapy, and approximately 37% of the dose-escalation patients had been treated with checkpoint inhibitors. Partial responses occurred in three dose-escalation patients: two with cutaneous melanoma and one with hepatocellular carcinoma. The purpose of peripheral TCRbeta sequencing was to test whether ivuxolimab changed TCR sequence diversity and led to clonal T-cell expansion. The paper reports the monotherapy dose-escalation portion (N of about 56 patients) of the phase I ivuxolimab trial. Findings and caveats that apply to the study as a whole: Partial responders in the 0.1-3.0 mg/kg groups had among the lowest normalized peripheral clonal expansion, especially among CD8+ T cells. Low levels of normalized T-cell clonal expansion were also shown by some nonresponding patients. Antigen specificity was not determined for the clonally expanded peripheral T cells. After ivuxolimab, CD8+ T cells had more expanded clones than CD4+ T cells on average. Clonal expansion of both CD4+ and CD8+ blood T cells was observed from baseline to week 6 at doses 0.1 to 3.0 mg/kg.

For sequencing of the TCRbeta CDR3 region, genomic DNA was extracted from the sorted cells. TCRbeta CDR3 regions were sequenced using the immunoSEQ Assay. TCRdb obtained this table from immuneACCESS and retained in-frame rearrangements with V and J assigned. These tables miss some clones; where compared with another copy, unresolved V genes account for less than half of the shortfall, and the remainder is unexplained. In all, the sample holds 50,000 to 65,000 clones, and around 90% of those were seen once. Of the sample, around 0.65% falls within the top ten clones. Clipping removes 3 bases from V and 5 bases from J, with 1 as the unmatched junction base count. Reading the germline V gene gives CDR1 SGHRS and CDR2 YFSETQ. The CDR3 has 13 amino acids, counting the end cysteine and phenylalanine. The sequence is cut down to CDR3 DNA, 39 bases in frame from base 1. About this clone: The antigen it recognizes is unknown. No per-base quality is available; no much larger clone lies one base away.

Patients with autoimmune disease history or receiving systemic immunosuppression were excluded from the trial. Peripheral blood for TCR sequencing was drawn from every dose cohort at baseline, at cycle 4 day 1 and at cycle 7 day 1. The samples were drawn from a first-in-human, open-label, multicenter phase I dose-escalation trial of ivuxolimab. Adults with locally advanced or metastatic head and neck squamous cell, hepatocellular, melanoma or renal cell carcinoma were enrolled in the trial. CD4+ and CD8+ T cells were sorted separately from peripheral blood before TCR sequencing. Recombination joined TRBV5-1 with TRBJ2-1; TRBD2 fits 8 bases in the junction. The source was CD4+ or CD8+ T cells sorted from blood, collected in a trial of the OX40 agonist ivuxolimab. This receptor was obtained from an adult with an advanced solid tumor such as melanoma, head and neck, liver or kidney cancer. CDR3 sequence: CASSWTSHNEQFF. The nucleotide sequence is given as TGCGCCAGCAGCTGGACTAGCCACAATGAGCAGTTCTTC.